This T cell receptor (beta chain) was recovered during a study of T cells in Graves' hyperthyroidism and ophthalmopathy. As for the study in general: Peripheral blood specimens were obtained at initial diagnosis, prior to any treatment.

Trimming cost V 3 bases and J 1 base; bases outside gene matches: 11. This CDR3 contains 17 residues. Patients were aged 18 to 65, had disease duration under 2 months, and had newly diagnosed hyperthyroidism. Together with thyroid ultrasound, orbital computed tomography, serum thyroxine and TRAb, clinical symptoms were used for diagnoses. Each 10 ml fresh peripheral blood draw supplied the PBMCs. What was amplified from RNA transcripts were TCR beta CDR3 regions. The HTBI primer set served for first-round RT-PCR of the TCR CDR3. TCRdb reprocessed the multiplex PCR reads with MiXCR, giving one entry per CDR3 protein. The data hold some 510,000 distinct CDR3 sequences, with about a fifth observed a single time. The table lists this clonotype with many counts.

The chain couples TRBV12-3 or TRBV12-4 to TRBJ2-5, with 7 bases matching TRBD2. The clonotype was recovered from a young man with Graves' hyperthyroidism. The sample consisted of blood. The CDR3 reads CASSFVSGAGSQETQYF. The CDR3 nucleotides are TGTGCCAGCAGTTTCGTGAGCGGAGCGGGGTCCCAAGAGACCCAGTACTTC.